A selection of T cell receptor beta chains follows, all from one sample in a study of blood T cell repertoires in COVID-19. Sequencing used immunoSEQ multiplex PCR; TCRdb keeps in-frame clones, though not all of them. The sample shows about 400,000 clones, about nine tenths of them seen only once. The sample was PBMCs or T cells enriched from blood (not recorded which). The receptors were sampled from a woman aged 25 to 45 who had recovered from COVID-19. The CDR3 runs from the conserved cysteine through the conserved F or W. A D gene is named only where the DNA matches it firmly. Size is stated for part of the rows, as once, few or many counts, or as a class when the clone is expanded.

>TRBJ2-3|TRBD1|once|TRBV27
CASSAGTEITDTQYF
TGTGCCAGCTCGGCCGGGACAGAGATCACAGATACGCAGTATTTT
>TRBJ1-2|-|-|TRBV28
CASRPTTLRPYGYTF
TGTGCCAGCAGACCGACGACCCTGAGGCCCTATGGCTACACCTTC
>TRBJ2-7|TRBD2|few|TRBV6-1
CASSVGTAVAGGSPYEQYF
TGTGCCAGCAGTGTTGGGACAGCCGTAGCGGGAGGGTCCCCCTACGAGCAGTACTTC
>TRBJ1-6|TRBD1|-|TRBV15
CATSRQGQGYSPLHF
TGTGCCACCAGCAGACAGGGACAGGGGTATTCACCCCTCCACTTT
>TRBJ1-1|TRBD1|once|TRBV18
CASSPTGGTEAFF
TGTGCCAGCTCACCGACAGGGGGCACTGAAGCTTTCTTT
>TRBJ2-1|TRBD1|-|TRBV10-3
CAISQPGQGIYEQFF
TGTGCCATCTCCCAACCGGGACAGGGGATTTATGAGCAGTTCTTC
>TRBJ1-2|-|once|TRBV7-2
CASSLNRNYGYTF
TGTGCCAGCAGCTTAAACAGAAACTATGGCTACACCTTC
>TRBJ1-1|TRBD1|-|TRBV3-1/TRBV3-2
CASSPIGQGNTEAFF
TGTGCCAGCAGCCCTATAGGACAGGGTAACACTGAAGCTTTCTTT
>TRBJ1-5|-|-|TRBV15
CATSRDPRRGQPQHF
TGTGCCACCAGCAGAGACCCCCGGCGGGGACAGCCCCAGCATTTT
>TRBJ2-1|TRBD2|-|TRBV3-1/TRBV3-2
CASSQEVSGRASYNEQFF
TGTGCCAGCAGCCAAGAGGTTAGCGGGAGGGCCTCCTACAATGAGCAGTTCTTC
>TRBJ2-1|TRBD2|-|TRBV2
CASTLLQGLAKYNEQFF
TGTGCCAGCACCTTACTCCAGGGACTAGCGAAGTACAATGAGCAGTTCTTC
>TRBJ1-1|-|once|TRBV5-1
CASSLGPQGWNTEAFF
TGCGCCAGCAGCTTGGGCCCACAGGGCTGGAACACTGAAGCTTTCTTT
>TRBJ2-3|-|-|TRBV9
CASSVGRSTDTQYF
TGTGCCAGCAGCGTAGGCAGGTCGACAGATACGCAGTATTTT
>TRBJ2-1|TRBD2|-|TRBV7-2
CASSPSGGLYNEQFF
TGTGCCAGCAGCCCTAGCGGGGGACTCTACAATGAGCAGTTCTTC
>TRBJ1-2|TRBD1|-|TRBV30
CASDRVRRGYTF
TGTGCCTCGGACAGGGTTCGGCGGGGCTACACCTTC
>TRBJ2-7|-|few|TRBV19
CASEQGNEQYF
TGTGCCAGCGAACAGGGTAACGAGCAGTACTTC
>TRBJ2-2|TRBD1|-|TRBV7-9
CASSLAVLDRSGGELFF
TGTGCCAGCAGCTTAGCAGTCTTGGACAGGAGTGGCGGGGAGCTGTTTTTT
>TRBJ2-3|-|few|TRBV5-1
CASSLGTFGADTQYF
TGCGCCAGCAGCTTGGGAACATTCGGGGCAGATACGCAGTATTTT
>TRBJ1-2|-|-|TRBV5-1
CASSLRVDSPSDGYTF
TGCGCCAGCAGCTTGCGGGTGGACAGCCCCTCAGATGGCTACACCTTC
>TRBJ1-2|-|-|TRBV7-9
CASTPLVGVYGYTF
TGTGCCAGCACCCCCTTAGTAGGGGTTTATGGCTACACCTTC
>TRBJ1-1|-|once|TRBV5-4
CASFPPGGSGTEAFF
TGTGCCAGCTTCCCTCCGGGGGGGTCCGGCACTGAAGCTTTCTTT
>TRBJ2-2|TRBD2|-|TRBV9
CASSVGLAGIVTGELFF
TGTGCCAGCAGCGTAGGACTAGCGGGAATAGTCACCGGGGAGCTGTTTTTT
>TRBJ2-2|TRBD2|few|TRBV28
CASSVTGTRGTGELFF
TGTGCCAGCAGTGTAACCGGGACTAGGGGCACCGGGGAGCTGTTTTTT
>TRBJ2-7|TRBD2|-|TRBV27
CASSLGAVLAGSTYEQYF
TGTGCCAGCAGTTTAGGGGCCGTACTAGCGGGGTCGACCTACGAGCAGTACTTC